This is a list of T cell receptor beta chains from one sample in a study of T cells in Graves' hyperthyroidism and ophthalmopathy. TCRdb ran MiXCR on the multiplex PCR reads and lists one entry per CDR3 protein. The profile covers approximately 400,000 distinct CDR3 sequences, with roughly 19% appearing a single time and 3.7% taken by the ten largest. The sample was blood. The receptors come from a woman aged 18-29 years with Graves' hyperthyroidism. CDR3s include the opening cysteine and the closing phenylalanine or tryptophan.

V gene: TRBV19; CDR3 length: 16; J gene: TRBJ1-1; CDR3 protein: CASSIGTAQANTEAFF
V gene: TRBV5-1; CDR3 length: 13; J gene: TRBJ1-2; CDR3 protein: CASKRALLYGYTF
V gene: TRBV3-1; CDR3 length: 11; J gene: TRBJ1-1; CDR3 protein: CASSQGQQAFF
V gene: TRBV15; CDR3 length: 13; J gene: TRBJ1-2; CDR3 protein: CATSTGEGSGYTF
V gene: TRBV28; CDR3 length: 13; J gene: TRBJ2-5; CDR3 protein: CASSSHPPGTQYF
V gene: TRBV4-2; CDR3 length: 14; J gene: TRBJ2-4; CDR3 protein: CASSQYGTGDIQYF
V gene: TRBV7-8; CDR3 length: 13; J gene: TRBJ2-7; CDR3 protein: CASSTRTGNEQYF
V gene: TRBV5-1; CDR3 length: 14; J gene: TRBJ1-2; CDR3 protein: CASSLAGGDRGYTF
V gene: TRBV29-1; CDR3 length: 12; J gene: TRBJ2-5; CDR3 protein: CSVEDYAETQYF
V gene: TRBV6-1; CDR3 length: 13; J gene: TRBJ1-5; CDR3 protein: CASRTGLNQPQHF
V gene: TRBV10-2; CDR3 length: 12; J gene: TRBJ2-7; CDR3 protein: CASSDLDYEQYF
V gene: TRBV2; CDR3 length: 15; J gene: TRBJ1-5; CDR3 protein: CASSDQRMGNQPQHF
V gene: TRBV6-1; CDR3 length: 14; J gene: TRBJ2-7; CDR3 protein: CASSDYRGQYEQYF
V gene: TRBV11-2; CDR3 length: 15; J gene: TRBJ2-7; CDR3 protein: CASSFDLAGSYEQYF
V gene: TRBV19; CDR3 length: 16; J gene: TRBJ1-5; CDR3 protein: CASSQSSAYSNQPQHF
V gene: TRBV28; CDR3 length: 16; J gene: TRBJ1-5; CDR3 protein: CASSATGGSGNQPQHF
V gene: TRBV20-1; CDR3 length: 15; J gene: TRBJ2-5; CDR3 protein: CSARGLAGTQETQYF
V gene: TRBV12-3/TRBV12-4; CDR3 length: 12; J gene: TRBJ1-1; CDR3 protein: CASSLAWAEAFF
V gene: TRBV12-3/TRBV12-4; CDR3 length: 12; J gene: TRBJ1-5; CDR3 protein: CASSRQTGAFHF
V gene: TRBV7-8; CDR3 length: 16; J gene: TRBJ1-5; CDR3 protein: CASSLVTGGARQPQHF
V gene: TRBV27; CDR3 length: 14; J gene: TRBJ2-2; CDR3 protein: CASGFSRTVGELFF
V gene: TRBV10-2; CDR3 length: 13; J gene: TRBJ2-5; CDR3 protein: CASSRGPQESQYF
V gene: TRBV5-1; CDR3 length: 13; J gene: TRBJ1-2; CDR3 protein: CASSHGGEYGYTF
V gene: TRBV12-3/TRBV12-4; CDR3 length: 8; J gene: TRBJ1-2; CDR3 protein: CASSFRPF
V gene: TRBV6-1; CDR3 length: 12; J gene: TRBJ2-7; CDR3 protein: CASREGDYEQYF
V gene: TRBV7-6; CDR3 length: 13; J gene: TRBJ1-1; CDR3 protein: CASSLVRQSEAFF
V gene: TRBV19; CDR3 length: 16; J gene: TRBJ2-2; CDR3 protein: CASTIWLAGPTGELFF
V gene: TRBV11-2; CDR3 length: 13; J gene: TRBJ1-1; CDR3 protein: CASTLQRNTEAFF
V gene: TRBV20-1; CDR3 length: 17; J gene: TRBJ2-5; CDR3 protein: CSARALRLAGYQETQYF
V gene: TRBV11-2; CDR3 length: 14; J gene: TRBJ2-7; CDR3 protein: CASSSTSGAYEQYF
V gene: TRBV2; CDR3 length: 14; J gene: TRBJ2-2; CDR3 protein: CASSNPLSTGELFF
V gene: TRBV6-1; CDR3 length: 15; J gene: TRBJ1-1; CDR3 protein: CASRPGGRRDTEAFF
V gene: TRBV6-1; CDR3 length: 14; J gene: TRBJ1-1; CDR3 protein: CASRTWTGNTEAFF
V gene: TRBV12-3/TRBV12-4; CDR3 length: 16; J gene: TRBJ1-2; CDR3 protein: CASSLAVPDSLYGYTF
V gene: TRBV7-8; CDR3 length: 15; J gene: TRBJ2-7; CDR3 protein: CASSSGGGKLDEQYF
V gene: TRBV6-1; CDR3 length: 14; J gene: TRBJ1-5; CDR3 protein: CASSARGGNQPQHF
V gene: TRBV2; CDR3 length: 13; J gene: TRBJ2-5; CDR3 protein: CASSEDSGETKYF
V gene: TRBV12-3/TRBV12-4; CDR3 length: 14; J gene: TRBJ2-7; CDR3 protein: CASSSFGHGGEQYF
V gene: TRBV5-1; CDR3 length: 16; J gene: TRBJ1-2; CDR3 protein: CASSLVDGSRLYGYTF
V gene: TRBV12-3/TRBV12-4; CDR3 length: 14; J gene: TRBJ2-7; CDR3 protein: CASSSPLDGYEQYF
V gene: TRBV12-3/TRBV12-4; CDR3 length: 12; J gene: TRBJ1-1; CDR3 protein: CASSLGGILTFF